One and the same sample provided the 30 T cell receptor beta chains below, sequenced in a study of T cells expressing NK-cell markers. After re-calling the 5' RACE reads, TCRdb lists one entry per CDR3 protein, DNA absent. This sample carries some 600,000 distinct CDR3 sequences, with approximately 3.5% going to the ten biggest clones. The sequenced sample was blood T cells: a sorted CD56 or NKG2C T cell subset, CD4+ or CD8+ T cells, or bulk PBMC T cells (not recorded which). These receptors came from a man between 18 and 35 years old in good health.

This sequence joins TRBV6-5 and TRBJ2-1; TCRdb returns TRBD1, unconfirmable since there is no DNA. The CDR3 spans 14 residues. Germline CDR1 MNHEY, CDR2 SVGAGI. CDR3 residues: CASSSGTGSNEQFF.

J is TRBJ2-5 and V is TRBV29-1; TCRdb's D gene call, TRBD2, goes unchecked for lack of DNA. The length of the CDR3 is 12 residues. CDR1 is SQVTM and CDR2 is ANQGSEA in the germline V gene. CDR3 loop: CSVGLEGETQYF.

The chain's CDR3 is CASSLAPLADLWGNEQYF. The rearrangement joins TRBV7-2 to TRBJ2-7; absent DNA, TCRdb's TRBD2 call cannot be checked. CDR1 is SGHTA, CDR2 FQGNSA, per germline. CDR3 length: 18 amino acids.

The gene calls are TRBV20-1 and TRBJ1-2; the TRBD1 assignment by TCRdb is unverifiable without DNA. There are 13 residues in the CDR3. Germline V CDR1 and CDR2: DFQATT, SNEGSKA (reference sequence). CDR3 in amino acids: CSAIIDRDYGYTF.

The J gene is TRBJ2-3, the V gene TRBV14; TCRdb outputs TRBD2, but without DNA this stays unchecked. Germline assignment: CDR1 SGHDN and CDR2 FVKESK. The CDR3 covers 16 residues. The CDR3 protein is CASSQLAGRYTDTQYF.

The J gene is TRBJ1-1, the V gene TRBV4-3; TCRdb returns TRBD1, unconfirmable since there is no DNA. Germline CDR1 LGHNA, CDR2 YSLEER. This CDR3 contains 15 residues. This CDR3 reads CASSQVHRDGTEAFF.

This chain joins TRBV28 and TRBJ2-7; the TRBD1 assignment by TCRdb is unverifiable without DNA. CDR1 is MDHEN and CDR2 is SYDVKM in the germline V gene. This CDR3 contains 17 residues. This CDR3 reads CASSSPRGREGTYEQYF. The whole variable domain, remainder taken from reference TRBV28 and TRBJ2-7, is DVKVTQSSRYLVKRTGEKVFLECVQDMDHENMFWYRQDPGLGLRLIYFSYDVKMKEKGDIPEGYSVSREKKERFSLILESASTNQTSMYLCASSSPRGREGTYEQYFGPGTRLTVT.

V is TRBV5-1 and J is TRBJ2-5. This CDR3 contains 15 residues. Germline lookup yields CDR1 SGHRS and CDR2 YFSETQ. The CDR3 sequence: CASSSLGGTEETQYF.

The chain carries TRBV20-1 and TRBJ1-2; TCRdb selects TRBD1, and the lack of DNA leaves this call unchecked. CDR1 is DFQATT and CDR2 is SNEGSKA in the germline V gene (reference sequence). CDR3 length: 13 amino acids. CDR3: CSVRDRGQGGYTF.

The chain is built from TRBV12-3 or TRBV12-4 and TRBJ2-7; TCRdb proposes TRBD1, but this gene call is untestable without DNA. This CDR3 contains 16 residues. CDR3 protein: CASSLRSGAGGGEQYF.

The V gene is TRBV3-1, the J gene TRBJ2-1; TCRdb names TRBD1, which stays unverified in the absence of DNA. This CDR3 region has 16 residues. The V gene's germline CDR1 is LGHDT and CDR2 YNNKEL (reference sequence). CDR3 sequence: CASSQGTGVRYNEQFF.

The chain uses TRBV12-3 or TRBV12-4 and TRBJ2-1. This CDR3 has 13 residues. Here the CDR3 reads CASSDYQYNEQFF.

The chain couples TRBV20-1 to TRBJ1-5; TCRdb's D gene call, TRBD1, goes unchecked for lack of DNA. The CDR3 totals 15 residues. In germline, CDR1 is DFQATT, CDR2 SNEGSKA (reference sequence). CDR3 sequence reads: CSARGPGVRNQPQHF.

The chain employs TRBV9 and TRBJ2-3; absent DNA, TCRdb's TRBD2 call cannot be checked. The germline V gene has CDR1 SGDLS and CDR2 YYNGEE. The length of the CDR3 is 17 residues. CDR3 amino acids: CASSGPIAAGATDTQYF.

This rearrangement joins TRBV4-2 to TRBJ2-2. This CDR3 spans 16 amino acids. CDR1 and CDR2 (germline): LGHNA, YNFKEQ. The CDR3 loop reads CASSQESSVNTGELFF.

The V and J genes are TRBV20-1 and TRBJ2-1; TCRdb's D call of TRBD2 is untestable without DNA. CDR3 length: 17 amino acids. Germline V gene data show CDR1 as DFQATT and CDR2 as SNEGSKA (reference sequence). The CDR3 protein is CSARVRKRESSYNEQFF.

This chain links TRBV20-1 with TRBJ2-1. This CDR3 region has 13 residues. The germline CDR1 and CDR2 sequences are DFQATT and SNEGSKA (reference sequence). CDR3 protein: CSASILVLDEQFF.

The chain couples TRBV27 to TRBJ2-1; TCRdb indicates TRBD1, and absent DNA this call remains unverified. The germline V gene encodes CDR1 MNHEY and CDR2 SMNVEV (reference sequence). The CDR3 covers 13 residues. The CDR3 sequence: CASSPNGNNEQFF.

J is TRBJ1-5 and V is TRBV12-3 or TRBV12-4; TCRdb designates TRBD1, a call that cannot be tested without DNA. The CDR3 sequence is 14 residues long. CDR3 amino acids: CASSFGQIGQPQHF.

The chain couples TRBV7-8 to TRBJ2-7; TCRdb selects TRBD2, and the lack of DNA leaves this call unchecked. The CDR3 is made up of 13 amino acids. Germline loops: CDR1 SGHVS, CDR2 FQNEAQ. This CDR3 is CASSYGPRNEQYF.

CDR3 region: CATSDLMDPRADTQYF. The V and J genes are TRBV24-1 and TRBJ2-3. CDR1 KGHDR and CDR2 SFDVKD come from the germline V gene. The CDR3 consists of 16 residues.

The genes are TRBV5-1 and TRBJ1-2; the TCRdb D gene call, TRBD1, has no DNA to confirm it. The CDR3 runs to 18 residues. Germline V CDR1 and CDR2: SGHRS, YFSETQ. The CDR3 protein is CASSLAGTGGSLSYGYTF.

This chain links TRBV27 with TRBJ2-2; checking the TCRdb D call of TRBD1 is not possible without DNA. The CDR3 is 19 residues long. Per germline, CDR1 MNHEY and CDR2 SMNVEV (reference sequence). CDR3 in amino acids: CASSLAPPGTGVRMGELFF.

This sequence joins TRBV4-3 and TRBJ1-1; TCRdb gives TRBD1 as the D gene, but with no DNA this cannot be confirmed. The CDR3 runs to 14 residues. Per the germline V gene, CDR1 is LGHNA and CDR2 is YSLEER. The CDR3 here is CASSQDSRGIEAFF.

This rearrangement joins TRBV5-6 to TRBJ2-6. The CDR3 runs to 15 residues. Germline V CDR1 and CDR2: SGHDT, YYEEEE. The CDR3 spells CASSFLVMGANVLTF. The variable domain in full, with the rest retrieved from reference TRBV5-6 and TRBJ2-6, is DAGVTQSPTHLIKTRGQQVTLRCSPKSGHDTVSWYQQALGQGPQFIFQYYEEEERQRGNFPDRFSGHQFPNYSSELNVNALLLGDSALYLCASSFLVMGANVLTFGAGSRLTVL.

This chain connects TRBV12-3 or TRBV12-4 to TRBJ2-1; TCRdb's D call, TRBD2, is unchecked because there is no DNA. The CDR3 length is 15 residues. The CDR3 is CASIYRLGSYNEQFF.

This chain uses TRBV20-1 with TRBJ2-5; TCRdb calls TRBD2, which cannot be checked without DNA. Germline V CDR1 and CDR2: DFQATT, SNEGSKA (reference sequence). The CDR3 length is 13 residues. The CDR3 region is CSARLGVGKTQYF.

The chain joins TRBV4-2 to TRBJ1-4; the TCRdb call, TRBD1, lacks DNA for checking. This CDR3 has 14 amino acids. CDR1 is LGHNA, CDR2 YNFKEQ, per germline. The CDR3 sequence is CASGHREENEKLFF.

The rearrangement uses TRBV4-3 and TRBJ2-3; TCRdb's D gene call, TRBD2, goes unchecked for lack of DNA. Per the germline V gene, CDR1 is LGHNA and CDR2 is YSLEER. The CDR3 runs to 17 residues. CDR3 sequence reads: CASSQDPSGGGTDTQYF.

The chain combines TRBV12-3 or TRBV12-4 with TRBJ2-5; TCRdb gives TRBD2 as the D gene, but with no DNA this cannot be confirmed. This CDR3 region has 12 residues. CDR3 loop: CASSLGAGSQYF.